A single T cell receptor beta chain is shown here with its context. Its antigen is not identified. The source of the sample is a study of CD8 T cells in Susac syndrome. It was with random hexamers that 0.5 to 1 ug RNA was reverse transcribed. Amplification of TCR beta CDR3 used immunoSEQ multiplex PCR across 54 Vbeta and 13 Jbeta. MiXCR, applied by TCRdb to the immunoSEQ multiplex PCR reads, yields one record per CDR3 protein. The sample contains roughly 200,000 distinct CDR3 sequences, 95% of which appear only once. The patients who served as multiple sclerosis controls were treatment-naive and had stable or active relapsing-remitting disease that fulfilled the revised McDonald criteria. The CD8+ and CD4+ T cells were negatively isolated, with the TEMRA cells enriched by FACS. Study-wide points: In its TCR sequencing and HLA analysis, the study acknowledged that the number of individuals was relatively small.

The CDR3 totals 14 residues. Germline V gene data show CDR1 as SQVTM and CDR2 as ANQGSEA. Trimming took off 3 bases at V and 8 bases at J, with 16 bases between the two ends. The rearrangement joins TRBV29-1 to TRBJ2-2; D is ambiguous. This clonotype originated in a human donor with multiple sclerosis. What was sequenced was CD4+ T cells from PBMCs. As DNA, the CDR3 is TGCAGCGTTGATCGGCAGCCTCCCACTGGGGAGCTGTTTTTT. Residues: CSVDRQPPTGELFF.